This T cell receptor (beta chain) was captured by sequencing in a study of neurological immune-mediated disorders. Findings and caveats of the study: It was HTLV-1-associated myelopathy that showed the most TCR clonal expansion, while multiple sclerosis showed the least, falling below healthy controls. None of the CDR3 amino acid sequences of expanded clones recurred across subjects, suggesting private repertoires in all groups.

The unsorted libraries originated from 2 million PBMCs kept at -80 C. Trimming cost V 6 bases and J 1 base; bases outside gene matches: 3. Germline V CDR1 and CDR2: MNHEY, SVGEGT. This CDR3 spans 15 amino acids. With 10-nucleotide random UMIs included, cDNA was synthesized by 5'RACE. From the 5' RACE reads, TCRdb called clonotypes with MiXCR, one entry per CDR3 protein. The repertoire holds about 50,000 distinct CDR3 sequences, with 10% as singletons. In its sample, this clonotype was seen many times. Its cognate antigen is unknown. This chain joins TRBV6-2 or TRBV6-3 and TRBJ2-2; 9 bases agree with TRBD1. The TCR originated in a man in his 70s with HTLV-1-associated myelopathy (HAM/TSP). Source material: PBMCs. CDR3 sequence: CASSRGQGNTGELFF. The CDR3 DNA sequence: TGTGCCAGCAGCCGGGGACAGGGGAACACCGGGGAGCTGTTTTTT.